One sample yielded the 17 T cell receptor beta chains listed below, sequenced in a study of blood T cell repertoires in COVID-19. TCRdb's copy holds only in-frame clones and misses some; the assay was immunoSEQ multiplex PCR. The repertoire holds under 300,000 clones, with less than 90% as singletons. The sample was peripheral blood. Receptors originate from a human donor in a cohort sampled during active COVID-19.

This chain connects TRBV9 to TRBJ2-1, with TRBD2 as a possible D gene (5 bases). V lost 0 bases to trimming and J lost 9 bases, with 13 bases between them. This CDR3 is 14 amino acids long. Germline-derived CDR1 and CDR2 are SGDLS and YYNGEE. Here the CDR3 reads CASSVEGRTVEQFF. The CDR3 DNA follows: TGTGCCAGCAGCGTAGAAGGAAGGACTGTTGAGCAGTTCTTC.

The CDR3 sequence: CASRTGQGWTGYTF. In nucleotides, the CDR3 is TGTGCCAGCAGGACCGGACAGGGTTGGACTGGCTACACCTTC. The chain is built from TRBV27 and TRBJ1-2, with 8 bases aligning to TRBD1. This CDR3 region has 14 residues. Trimming cost V 6 bases and J 7 bases; bases outside gene matches: 10. Germline CDR1 is MNHEY and CDR2 is SMNVEV (reference sequence).

The V call is TRBV30, the J call TRBJ2-2; weak D call: TRBD2 (6 bases). CDR3 length: 15 amino acids. Trimming pared 0 bases from V and 5 bases from J, leaving 13 bases between. Germline V gene sequence: CDR1 GTSNPN, CDR2 SVGIG (reference sequence). CDR3 region: CAWSVMAGWTGELFF. The CDR3, as DNA: TGTGCCTGGAGTGTTATGGCGGGATGGACCGGGGAGCTGTTTTTT.

This chain uses TRBV27 with TRBJ1-5, with D perhaps TRBD1 (5 bases). CDR3 length: 15 amino acids. Germline lookup yields CDR1 MNHEY and CDR2 SMNVEV (reference sequence). Deletions cut 1 base from V and 7 bases from J, with 14 bases between. This chain's CDR3 is CASSLYGGGGQPQHF. The CDR3 DNA reads as TGTGCCAGCAGTTTATATGGGGGAGGAGGACAGCCCCAGCATTTT.

The chain links TRBV4-3 to TRBJ2-1, with 13 bases fitting TRBD2. V trimming: 4 bases; J trimming: 6 bases; junction bases outside the gene matches: 3. The CDR3 has 15 residues. From germline, CDR1 is LGHNA and CDR2 YSLEER. Here the CDR3 DNA reads TGCGCCAGCAGCCCGGGACTAGCGGGAATCAATGAGCAGTTCTTC. Residues: CASSPGLAGINEQFF.

Notes on this clone: Other DNA sequences in the sample encode the same CDR3. V usage is TRBV6-5 and J usage is TRBJ1-2; D is possibly TRBD1 (6 bases). The germline V and J ends were trimmed by 6 bases and 3 bases, with 11 bases remaining between them. This CDR3 is built from 13 residues. CDR1 and CDR2 (germline): MNHEY, SVGAGI. The CDR3 nucleotides read TGTGCCAGCAGGACAGGTGGTGACTATGGCTACACCTTC. Protein product: CASRTGGDYGYTF.

The chain recombines TRBV19 with TRBJ1-6, with a possible D match to TRBD1 (5 bases). Between the trimmed V and J ends, which lost 9 bases and 0 bases, there was a span of 12 bases. Per the germline V gene, CDR1 is LNHDA and CDR2 is SQIVND (reference sequence). This CDR3 is 15 amino acids long. The CDR3 spells CASKTESSYNSPLHF. The CDR3 nucleotides are TGTGCCAGCAAGACAGAAAGCTCCTATAATTCACCCCTCCACTTT.

This clone was seen only a few times. CDR3 sequence reads: CSASEWDRVRFNYGYTF. The DNA for the CDR3 is TGCAGTGCTAGTGAGTGGGACAGGGTCCGCTTTAACTATGGCTACACCTTC. The chain recombines TRBV20-1 with TRBJ1-2; TRBD1 matches at 9 bases. Per the germline V gene, CDR1 is DFQATT and CDR2 is SNEGSKA (reference sequence). Trimming at V came to 3 bases and at J to 1 base, leaving 12 bases not matched to a gene. This CDR3 spans 17 amino acids.

The V gene is TRBV10-3, the J gene TRBJ1-5; 8 nucleotides line up with TRBD1. Germline CDR1 ENHRY, CDR2 SYGVKD. CDR3 length: 13 residues. Trimming at V came to 8 bases and at J to 5 bases, leaving 5 bases not matched to a gene. The CDR3 DNA sequence: TGTGCCATCGGCCCGACAGGGGATCAGCCCCAGCATTTT. Translating gives CAIGPTGDQPQHF.

The chain carries TRBV10-1 and TRBJ2-1, with D perhaps TRBD1 (5 bases). Trimming removed 4 bases at V and 3 bases at J, with 10 bases between. The CDR3 runs 14 residues. Germline CDR1 is WNHNN and CDR2 is SYGVQD (reference sequence). The CDR3: CASSGNRNYNEQFF. CDR3 sequence (DNA): TGCGCCAGCAGTGGGAACAGGAACTACAATGAGCAGTTCTTC.

V gene TRBV5-4 combines with J gene TRBJ2-5; D remains ambiguous. V lost 1 base and J 1 base, leaving 2 bases between the germline ends. The germline CDR1 and CDR2 sequences are SGHNT and YYREEE (reference sequence). This CDR3 comprises 12 residues. CDR3 protein: CASSLLQETQYF. Written as DNA, the CDR3 is TGTGCCAGCAGCTTGCTCCAAGAGACCCAGTACTTC.

This chain links TRBV28 with TRBJ2-7, with TRBD2 identical over 7 bases. There are 15 residues in the CDR3. Looked up from germline, CDR1 is MDHEN and CDR2 is SYDVKM. The junction had 13 bases not matched to a gene; V was cut back by 5 bases and J by 6 bases. The CDR3 region is CASSPPPAGASEQYF. The CDR3 DNA is TGTGCCAGCAGTCCTCCGCCCGCGGGAGCAAGCGAGCAGTACTTC.

This clone turned up a few times. The chain couples TRBV7-9 to TRBJ2-5, with D possibly matching TRBD2 (6 bases). The germline CDR1 and CDR2 sequences are SEHNR and FQNEAQ (reference sequence). The CDR3 loop spans 15 amino acids. Trimming removed 3 bases at V and 1 base at J, with 12 bases between. CDR3 in DNA: TGTGCCAGCAGCTTGGGTCGCGGGACCCAAGAGACCCAGTACTTC. Amino acids: CASSLGRGTQETQYF.

The chain employs TRBV4-1 and TRBJ1-4; a weak D match, TRBD1 (5 bases). Germline lookup yields CDR1 MGHRA and CDR2 YSYEKL. The CDR3 has 16 residues. V was trimmed by 6 bases and J by 0 bases, leaving 14 bases between them. CDR3 sequence reads: CASRPGVGATNEKLFF. CDR3 nucleotide sequence: TGCGCCAGCAGGCCGGGGGTAGGAGCAACTAATGAAAAACTGTTTTTT.

The V call is TRBV19, the J call TRBJ2-5; perhaps TRBD2 as D (5 bases). Germline V gene data show CDR1 as LNHDA and CDR2 as SQIVND (reference sequence). The CDR3 runs 13 residues. V was trimmed by 1 base and J by 4 bases, leaving 7 bases between them. The CDR3 DNA reads TGTGCCAGTAGTATAGGACGGGGAGAGACCCAGTACTTC. Protein: CASSIGRGETQYF.

J is TRBJ1-5 and V is TRBV18; 8 nucleotides line up with TRBD1. The junction had 5 bases not matched to a gene; V was cut back by 1 base and J by 6 bases. The CDR3 length is 15 residues. Germline V gene sequence: CDR1 KGHSH, CDR2 LQKENI. CDR3 sequence reads: CASSPRRGPGQPQHF. CDR3 coding DNA: TGTGCCAGCTCACCACGCAGGGGGCCGGGTCAGCCCCAGCATTTT. Full variable domain (outside the CDR3, taken from reference TRBV18 and TRBJ1-5): NAGVMQNPRHLVRRRGQEARLRCSPMKGHSHVYWYRQLPEEGLKFMVYLQKENIIDESGMPKERFSAEFPKEGPSILRIQQVVRGDSAAYFCASSPRRGPGQPQHFGDGTRLSIL.

This rearrangement joins TRBV7-2 to TRBJ2-7; 8 bases agree with TRBD2. Germline V gives CDR1 SGHTA, CDR2 FQGNSA. This CDR3 is built from 15 residues. The trim removed 1 base at V and 13 bases at J, leaving 15 bases unmatched. CDR3 sequence reads: CASSLVIAGSPPVYF. As DNA, the CDR3 is TGTGCCAGCAGCTTAGTCATAGCGGGAAGTCCACCGGTCTACTTC.